This T cell receptor (beta chain) was recorded in a study of cytomegalovirus exposure and HLA in healthy donors. Trimming pared 2 bases from V and 0 bases from J, leaving 8 bases between. Germline assignment: CDR1 SGHRS and CDR2 YFSETQ. The CDR3 length is 15 residues. Both 60 Vbeta primers and 13 Jbeta primers went into the PCR. Clones were read by immunoSEQ multiplex PCR, and TCRdb kept only the in-frame ones, dropping some. The sample lists about 120,000 clones, around 64% occurring once. This chain connects TRBV5-1 to TRBJ2-2; D may be TRBD2 (5 bases). The source of this sequence is a woman aged 25 to 45 in good health and CMV-seronegative. What was sequenced was PBMCs. In DNA, the CDR3 is TGCGCCAGCAGCTTAAGCGGAGCGAACACCGGGGAGCTGTTTTTT. Protein product: CASSLSGANTGELFF.